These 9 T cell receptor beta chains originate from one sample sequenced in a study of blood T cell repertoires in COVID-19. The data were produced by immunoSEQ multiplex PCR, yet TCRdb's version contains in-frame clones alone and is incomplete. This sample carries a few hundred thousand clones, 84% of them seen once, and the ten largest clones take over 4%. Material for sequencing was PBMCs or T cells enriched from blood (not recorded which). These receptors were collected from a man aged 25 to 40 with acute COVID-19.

CDR3 residues: CASSGLADTGELFF. CDR3 DNA: TGTGCCAGCAGTGGCTTAGCGGACACCGGGGAGCTGTTTTTT. The rearrangement uses TRBV25-1 and TRBJ2-2, with D maybe TRBD2 (6 bases). The CDR3 runs 14 residues. Germline V gene lookup returns CDR1 MGHDK and CDR2 SYGVNS. The V and J ends lost 4 bases and 3 bases respectively, with 9 bases between them.

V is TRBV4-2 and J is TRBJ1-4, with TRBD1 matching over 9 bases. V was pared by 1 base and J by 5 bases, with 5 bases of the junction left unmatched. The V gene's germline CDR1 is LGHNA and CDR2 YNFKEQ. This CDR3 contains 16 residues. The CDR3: CASSQGAGQGNEKLFF. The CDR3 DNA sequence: TGTGCCAGCAGCCAAGGGGCGGGACAGGGAAATGAAAAACTGTTTTTT.

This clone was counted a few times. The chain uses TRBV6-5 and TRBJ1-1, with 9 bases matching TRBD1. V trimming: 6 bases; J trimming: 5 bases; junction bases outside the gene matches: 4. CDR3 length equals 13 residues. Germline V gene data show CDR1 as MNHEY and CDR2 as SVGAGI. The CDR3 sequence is CASRPGQGTEAFF. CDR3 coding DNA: TGTGCCAGCAGACCGGGACAGGGAACTGAAGCTTTCTTT.

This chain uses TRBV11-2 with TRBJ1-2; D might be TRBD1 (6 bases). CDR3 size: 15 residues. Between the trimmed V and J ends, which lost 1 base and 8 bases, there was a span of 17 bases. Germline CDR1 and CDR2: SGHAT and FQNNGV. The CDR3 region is CASSLGPGGAEGYTF. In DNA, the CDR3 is TGTGCCAGCAGCTTAGGCCCCGGGGGGGCGGAAGGCTACACCTTC.

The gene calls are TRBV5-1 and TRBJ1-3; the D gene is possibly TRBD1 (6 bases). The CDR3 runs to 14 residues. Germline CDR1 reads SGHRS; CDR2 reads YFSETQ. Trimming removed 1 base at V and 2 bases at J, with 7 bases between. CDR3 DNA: TGCGCCAGCAGCTTGCCAGGGGCTGGAAACACCATATATTTT. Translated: CASSLPGAGNTIYF. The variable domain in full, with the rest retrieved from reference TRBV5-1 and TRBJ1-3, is KAGVTQTPRYLIKTRGQQVTLSCSPISGHRSVSWYQQTPGQGLQFLFEYFSETQRNKGNFPGRFSGRQFSNSRSEMNVSTLELGDSALYLCASSLPGAGNTIYFGEGSWLTVV.

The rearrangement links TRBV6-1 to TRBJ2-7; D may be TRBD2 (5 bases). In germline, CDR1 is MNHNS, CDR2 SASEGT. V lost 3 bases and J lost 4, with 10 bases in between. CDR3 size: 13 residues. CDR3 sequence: CASSDLGAYEQYV. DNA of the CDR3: TGTGCCAGCAGTGATTTGGGAGCATACGAGCAGTACGTC.

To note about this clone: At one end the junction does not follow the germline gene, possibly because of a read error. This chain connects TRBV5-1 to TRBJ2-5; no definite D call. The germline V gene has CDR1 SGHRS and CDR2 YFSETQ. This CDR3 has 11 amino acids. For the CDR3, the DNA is TGTGCCAGCAGCTTTCTAGAGACCCAGTACTTC. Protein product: CASSFLETQYF.

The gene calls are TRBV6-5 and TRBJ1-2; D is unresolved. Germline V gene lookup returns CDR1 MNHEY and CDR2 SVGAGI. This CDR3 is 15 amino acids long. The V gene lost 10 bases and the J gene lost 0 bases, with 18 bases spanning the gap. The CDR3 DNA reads TGTGCCACCACCAGGTCCCCCAGTACTAACTATGGCTACACCTTC. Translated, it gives CATTRSPSTNYGYTF.

Here the CDR3 reads CATSDPGGGAYNEQFF. The CDR3 nucleotides are TGTGCCACCAGTGACCCCGGAGGGGGGGCTTACAATGAGCAGTTCTTC. The chain has TRBV24-1 and TRBJ2-1, with a weak D call TRBD2 (7 bases). Trimming pared 4 bases from V and 4 bases from J, leaving 16 bases between. Per germline, CDR1 KGHDR and CDR2 SFDVKD. CDR3 length equals 16 residues.